The 25 T cell receptor beta chains presented below share a single source sample, sequenced in a study of regulatory T cells in long-lasting Graves disease. Time point indicated: persistent/refractory GD, antithyroid drugs over 5 years with positive TRAb. With RNA extracted from PBMCs as input, the TCR library was made. Arm-PCR of CDR3 regions and iRepertoire HTBI primers were the basis on which TCR beta libraries were built. TCRdb redid the calling of the multiplex PCR reads with MiXCR, one entry per CDR3 protein. The table records roughly 700,000 distinct CDR3 sequences, about 30% of them present only once. The starting material was peripheral blood mononuclear cells (PBMCs), obtained when the disease was refractory, from a patient treated with antithyroid drugs. The receptors were sampled from a female donor with Graves disease.

This clonotype was counted a few times. The rearrangement uses TRBV5-5 and TRBJ2-7; TRBD2 is a possible D gene (6 bases). Germline-derived CDR1 and CDR2 are SGHKS and YYEKEE (reference sequence). The V end lost 2 bases, the J end lost 5 bases, and 20 bases lay between the germline ends. This CDR3 is built from 16 residues. CDR3 DNA: TGTGCCAGCAGCTTCATCGGGGGACCAAAAACCCACGAGCAGTACTTC. It is translated as CASSFIGGPKTHEQYF.

This clonotype was found many times. In DNA form, the CDR3 reads TGTGCCAGCAGCACAGGGGATGGCTACACCTTC. As protein: CASSTGDGYTF. V usage is TRBV11-2 and J usage is TRBJ1-2; 7 positions agree with TRBD1. Germline lookup yields CDR1 SGHAT and CDR2 FQNNGV. Losses at the gene ends were 5 bases for V and 6 bases for J; bases not matched to a gene: 0. This CDR3 is 11 amino acids long.

This clonotype was detected a few times. This chain uses TRBV30 with TRBJ1-2, with 12 nucleotides matching TRBD1. Germline CDR1 and CDR2: GTSNPN and SVGIG (reference sequence). CDR3 length: 15 amino acids. With 2 bases clipped from V and 8 bases from J, the junction kept 9 bases outside the gene matches. This CDR3 reads CAWSSGTGGARGYTF. CDR3 DNA: TGTGCCTGGAGTTCCGGGACAGGGGGCGCGCGGGGCTACACCTTC.

The chain combines TRBV7-2 with TRBJ1-2; 10 positions agree with TRBD1. The germline V gene has CDR1 SGHTA and CDR2 FQGNSA. The V gene end was trimmed by 0 bases and the J gene end by 6 bases; junction bases not matched to a gene: 4. This CDR3 is built from 15 residues. CDR3 amino acids: CASSLAGQGYDGYTF. The CDR3 nucleotides read TGTGCCAGCAGCTTAGCGGGACAGGGGTATGATGGCTACACCTTC.

V and J are TRBV28 and TRBJ2-4, with a weak D call TRBD2 (6 bases). There are 17 residues in the CDR3. Germline CDR1 and CDR2: MDHEN and SYDVKM. Trimming took off 2 bases at V and 1 base at J, with 15 bases between the two ends. CDR3 nucleotide sequence: TGTGCCAGCAGTTTAGGGCTTACCGGGAGTGCCAAAAACATTCAGTACTTC. Translating gives CASSLGLTGSAKNIQYF. The full variable domain, in which reference TRBV28 and TRBJ2-4 provide the parts outside the CDR3, is DVKVTQSSRYLVKRTGEKVFLECVQDMDHENMFWYRQDPGLGLRLIYFSYDVKMKEKGDIPEGYSVSREKKERFSLILESASTNQTSMYLCASSLGLTGSAKNIQYFGAGTRLSVL.

This clonotype was seen only a few times. The chain joins TRBV29-1 to TRBJ2-5, with D unclear. CDR1 SQVTM and CDR2 ANQGSEA come from the germline V gene. This CDR3 is 11 amino acids long. Deletions cut 5 bases from V and 5 bases from J, with 9 bases between. CDR3: CSVSIGETQYF. The CDR3 DNA reads as TGCAGCGTTAGTATTGGCGAGACCCAGTACTTC.

This clonotype was recorded at least ten times. The V and J genes are TRBV12-3 or TRBV12-4 and TRBJ1-2; D is unclear. V lost 6 bases and J lost 2, with 10 bases in between. The CDR3 loop spans 13 amino acids. In DNA, the CDR3 is TGTGCCAGCAGCCTCAGTAAGAACTATGGCTACACCTTC. This codes for CASSLSKNYGYTF.

This clonotype was observed many times. This chain uses TRBV6-1 with TRBJ1-1; D unresolved. The CDR3 runs 15 residues. V lost 0 bases and J lost 0, with 8 bases in between. The germline V gene has CDR1 MNHNS and CDR2 SASEGT. CDR3 in amino acids: CASSEAVNMNTEAFF. CDR3 bases: TGTGCCAGCAGTGAAGCGGTCAACATGAACACTGAAGCTTTCTTT.

The chain recombines TRBV5-1 with TRBJ2-7; TRBD2 matches at 14 bases. The CDR3 is made up of 15 amino acids. Germline CDR1 SGHRS, CDR2 YFSETQ. The V gene end was trimmed by 3 bases and the J gene end by 7 bases; junction bases not matched to a gene: 6. CDR3 DNA sequence: TGCGCCAGCAGCTATGGGACTAGCGGGGGCGCGGAGCAGTACTTC. Residues: CASSYGTSGGAEQYF.

Regarding this clonotype: As the CDR3 is not closed by the conserved phenylalanine or tryptophan, this likely results from a read error. The genes are TRBV6-5 and TRBJ1-1, with 12 bases aligning to TRBD1. CDR1 MNHEY and CDR2 SVGAGI come from the germline V gene. The CDR3 contains 17 residues. V lost 2 bases to trimming and J lost 1 base; unmatched junction nucleotides: 5. CDR3 in amino acids: CASSYTGTGGANTEAFL. The CDR3 nucleotides read TGTGCCAGCAGTTACACCGGGACAGGGGGCGCGAACACTGAAGCTTTCCTT.

This clonotype was observed many times. The genes are TRBV28 and TRBJ2-5; D call uncertain. The CDR3 contains 13 residues. Germline CDR1 MDHEN, CDR2 SYDVKM. Trimming stripped 2 bases from V and 2 bases from J, with 6 bases between. The CDR3 is CASSLPKQETQYF. The CDR3 DNA reads TGTGCCAGCAGTTTACCGAAACAAGAGACCCAGTACTTC.

This clonotype was found many times. The chain combines TRBV28 with TRBJ1-6, with 8 bases matching TRBD1. CDR1 and CDR2 (germline): MDHEN, SYDVKM. V lost 8 bases and J lost 12; bases outside the gene matches: 12. CDR3 length equals 14 residues. CDR3 DNA: TGTGCCAGCGGGACTGGACAGGGTCGGAGACCCCTCCACTTT. This gives the protein CASGTGQGRRPLHF.

The chain employs TRBV6-9 and TRBJ2-7; TRBD1 aligns across 12 bases. V dropped 6 bases and J dropped 2; count of bases not matched to a gene: 5. Germline lookup yields CDR1 MNHGY and CDR2 SVAAGI. This CDR3 spans 15 amino acids. CDR3 region: CASSKGQGAAYEQYF. The CDR3 nucleotides are TGTGCCAGCAGCAAGGGACAGGGGGCCGCCTACGAGCAGTACTTC.

This chain uses TRBV2 with TRBJ1-5; D uncertain. V gave up 1 base and J gave up 12 bases, with 7 bases separating them. Looked up from germline, CDR1 is SNHLY and CDR2 is FYNNEI. The CDR3 loop spans 11 amino acids. CDR3 amino acids: CASSEGPSQHF. The DNA for the CDR3 is TGTGCCAGCAGTGAAGGCCCAAGCCAGCATTTT.

This chain links TRBV5-4 with TRBJ1-1, with D perhaps TRBD1 (6 bases). V lost 4 bases and J lost 1, with 14 bases in between. The germline gives CDR1 SGHNT, CDR2 YYREEE (reference sequence). The CDR3 covers 15 residues. For the CDR3, the DNA is TGTGCCAGCAGCCTTGAGCAGGGGCCGAACACTGAAGCTTTCTTT. The encoded protein is CASSLEQGPNTEAFF.

A note on this clonotype: A read error may account for a junction end that differs from germline. This sequence joins TRBV5-1 and TRBJ1-1; unclear D gene. The CDR3 has 15 residues. CDR1 and CDR2 (germline): SGHRS, YFSETQ. In DNA form, the CDR3 reads TGCGTCAGCAGCTTGGTTGGGGAAAGGGTCGCTGAAGCTTTCTTT. Its translation: CVSSLVGERVAEAFF. The entire variable domain, with the rest obtained from reference TRBV5-1 and TRBJ1-1, is as follows: KAGVTQTPRYLIKTRGQQVTLSCSPISGHRSVSWYQQTPGQGLQFLFEYFSETQRNKGNFPGRFSGRQFSNSRSEMNVSTLELGDSALYLCVSSLVGERVAEAFFGQGTRLTVV.

This clonotype was seen repeatedly, ten times or more. J is TRBJ1-6 and V is TRBV20-1; TRBD1 aligns across 9 bases. The V and J ends lost 0 bases and 8 bases, in that order; junction bases with no gene match: 8. Per the germline V gene, CDR1 is DFQATT and CDR2 is SNEGSKA (reference sequence). The CDR3 spans 16 residues. Written as DNA, the CDR3 is TGCAGTGCTAGAGAGGATCGTTGGACAGGGGATTCACCCCTCCACTTT. Translated: CSAREDRWTGDSPLHF.

This clonotype was picked up a small number of times. The chain recombines TRBV6-2 or TRBV6-3 with TRBJ1-2; 8 bases are a match to TRBD1. Germline V gives CDR1 MNHEY, CDR2 SVGEGT. Trimming cost V 5 bases and J 2 bases; bases outside gene matches: 10. This CDR3 region has 16 residues. CDR3 nucleotides: TGTGCCAGCAGTCACGACAGGGGCAAGGAAAACTATGGCTACACCTTC. Its translation: CASSHDRGKENYGYTF.

This clonotype was counted ten times or more. The J gene is TRBJ1-2, the V gene TRBV19; D unclear. This CDR3 spans 16 amino acids. Trimming pared 7 bases from V and 0 bases from J, leaving 18 bases between. CDR1 is LNHDA, CDR2 SQIVND, per germline (reference sequence). The CDR3 reads CASTSSDLMANYGYTF. The CDR3, as DNA: TGTGCCAGTACCTCATCGGACCTTATGGCTAACTATGGCTACACCTTC.

This clonotype has more than one count but fewer than ten. The V and J genes are TRBV6-1 and TRBJ1-2, with 12 bases that match TRBD1. Germline assignment: CDR1 MNHNS and CDR2 SASEGT. V shed 5 bases and J 7 bases; nucleotides not matched to a gene: 14. This CDR3 is built from 17 residues. The CDR3: CASSPLGVRDRGLGYTF. In nucleotides, the CDR3 is TGTGCCAGCAGTCCCCTGGGCGTCCGGGACAGGGGGCTTGGCTACACCTTC.

This clonotype was detected a few times. The rearrangement links TRBV5-6 to TRBJ2-7, with 9 bases matching TRBD2. CDR1 SGHDT and CDR2 YYEEEE come from the germline V gene. The CDR3 runs to 16 residues. V shed 1 base, J shed 0 bases, and the junction held 5 bases outside the gene matches. CDR3 sequence reads: CASSLCVAGVSYEQYF. The CDR3, as DNA: TGTGCCAGCAGCTTGTGCGTAGCGGGAGTCTCCTACGAGCAGTACTTC.

The J gene is TRBJ2-2, the V gene TRBV29-1, with D possibly matching TRBD2 (5 bases). Germline assignment: CDR1 SQVTM and CDR2 ANQGSEA. The CDR3 runs 17 residues. V shed 1 base and J shed 0 bases, with 15 bases lying between them. The CDR3 protein is CSVEVTEAKTNTGELFF. DNA of the CDR3: TGCAGCGTTGAAGTAACGGAGGCCAAGACGAACACCGGGGAGCTGTTTTTT.

This clonotype was picked up one time. The chain uses TRBV5-6 and TRBJ2-2, with 15 nucleotides matching TRBD2. V trimming: 4 bases; J trimming: 6 bases; junction bases outside the gene matches: 4. The germline V gene has CDR1 SGHDT and CDR2 YYEEEE. The CDR3 is 16 amino acids. The CDR3 region is CASSMGLAGGAGELFF. The CDR3 nucleotides read TGTGCCAGCAGCATGGGACTAGCGGGAGGTGCCGGGGAGCTGTTTTTT.

This clonotype was found many times. This chain connects TRBV11-2 to TRBJ2-7; TRBD2 might be the D (5 bases). V lost 5 bases to trimming and J lost 1 base, with 15 bases between them. Germline CDR1 reads SGHAT; CDR2 reads FQNNGV. This CDR3 is 15 amino acids long. DNA for the CDR3: TGTGCCAGCAGCCACTACCGGAGGAGGTCCTACGAGCAGTACTTC. As protein: CASSHYRRRSYEQYF. Filled out from reference TRBV11-2 and TRBJ2-7, the complete variable domain reads EAGVAQSPRYKIIEKRQSVAFWCNPISGHATLYWYQQILGQGPKLLIQFQNNGVVDDSQLPKDRFSAERLKGVDSTLKIQPAKLEDSAVYLCASSHYRRRSYEQYFGPGTRLTVT.

The table lists this clonotype with a few counts. This chain uses TRBV6-1 with TRBJ1-2, with 7 bases fitting TRBD1. The CDR3 runs 14 residues. Germline V gene lookup returns CDR1 MNHNS and CDR2 SASEGT. With V trimmed by 5 bases and J by 2 bases, 5 bases remained unmatched. The CDR3 region is CASSRQGVNYGYTF. The CDR3 DNA reads as TGTGCCAGCAGTCGACAGGGTGTCAACTATGGCTACACCTTC.